Reported below is one T cell receptor beta chain. Its antigen remains unknown. At one of its ends the junction is not consistent with the germline gene, which may arise from a read error. These data originate in a study of molecular identifiers for immune sequencing clone quantification. The authors built bulk TCR libraries by previously described methods with listed TCR primers. MiXCR, run by TCRdb on the PCR reads, gives a single entry per CDR3 protein. This table holds under 650,000 distinct CDR3 sequences, about 20% found once. Study results and limitations: Clones above 20 RNA copies contained over 97% of effector molecules and under 1% of naive molecules.

Using 10%, 30% or 50% RNA, naive CD8 libraries were derived from around 20,000 to 1,000,000 sorted cells. When naive CD8 T cells were sorted, they were gated as CD8+CD4-CCR7+CD45RA+. Germline CDR1 is LNHNV and CDR2 is YYDKDF (reference sequence). The CDR3 extends over 21 amino acids. The chain has TRBV15 and TRBJ1-4; D might be TRBD1 (6 bases). The clonotype was recovered from a human donor in good health. Some libraries in this study had Jurkat cell RNA spiked in. Material: naive CD8+ T cells from blood, with Jurkat cell RNA spiked in. The subset denotes: FACS-sorted CD8+CD4-CCR7+CD45RA+ naive T cells. The CDR3 bases are TGTGCCACCAGCAGGCACGTGCAAGGACAGTTTCGAGTTGCAACTAATGAAAAACTGGTTTTT. Translation gives CATSRHVQGQFRVATNEKLVF.